This TCR beta chain was sequenced in a study of T-cell reconstitution after alpha-beta-depleted transplantation in children. This clonotype was seen just once. The CDR3 is made up of 19 amino acids. Germline CDR1 reads LGHNA; CDR2 reads YNFKEQ. V gave up 4 bases and J gave up 3 bases; unmatched junction bases: 21. Using unique molecular identifiers, the investigators prepared the TCRbeta library. MiXCR, run by TCRdb on the PCR reads, gives a single entry per CDR3 protein. The profile covers about 58,000 distinct CDR3 sequences, with 35% to 55% appearing a single time and 98% taken by the ten largest. The TCR comes from a male patient under 18 who had a stem cell transplant for acute lymphoblastic leukemia, so the T cells may come from the graft donor. The sample in question was PBMCs, mostly from graft donor cells, obtained 360 days after TCRalphabeta/CD19-depleted stem cell transplant. The chain links TRBV4-2 to TRBJ2-7; 7 positions match TRBD1. CDR3 region: CASSPQAESPRDSFYEQYF. For the CDR3, the DNA is TGTGCCAGCAGCCCCCAAGCGGAGAGCCCCCGGGACAGCTTCTACGAGCAGTACTTC.